This TCR beta chain comes out of a study of control samples from healthy donors and cancer patients. Clones were sequenced by immunoSEQ multiplex PCR, and TCRdb holds only the in-frame ones, with some missing. The repertoire includes some 140,000 clones, approximately 94% of them detected once, and 5.5% to 6% sits in the top ten. The CDR3 runs to 14 residues. The V end was cut by 1 base, the J end by 8 bases, with 13 bases between. Germline lookup yields CDR1 SGHDT and CDR2 YYEEEE. Sample: blood. The chain is built from TRBV5-6 and TRBJ1-3; maybe TRBD1 (5 bases). The clonotype originates from a man aged 40-50 years in good health. The CDR3 coding sequence is TGTGCCAGCAGCTTGATTGGGGCCTGGGACACCATATATTTT. The encoded protein is CASSLIGAWDTIYF.